Shown below are 7 T cell receptor beta chains from a single sample sequenced in a study of CD8+ T cells in alopecia areata. cDNA prepared by RNA extraction and subsequent reverse transcription served as the template for sequencing. Method: immunoSEQ multiplex PCR; TCRdb's copy keeps in-frame clones and lacks some. The table lists 90,000 to 100,000 clones, roughly 42% of them singletons, with 0.7% to 0.95% in the top ten. The sequencing sample was made of CD4+ T cells sorted from blood. Source of these receptors: a human donor with alopecia areata.

In this sample, this clone turned up a few times. This rearrangement joins TRBV29-1 to TRBJ1-1; possible D gene TRBD1, 5 bases. Per the germline V gene, CDR1 is SQVTM and CDR2 is ANQGSEA. There are 12 residues in the CDR3. V was pared by 2 bases and J by 10 bases, with 14 bases between. This CDR3 is CSVESGIGGAFF. CDR3 in DNA: TGCAGCGTTGAATCAGGGATCGGTGGAGCTTTCTTT.

This clone was observed a handful of times. The rearrangement links TRBV7-2 to TRBJ2-4, with D tentatively TRBD1 (6 bases). The CDR3 consists of 15 residues. Germline assignment: CDR1 SGHTA and CDR2 FQGNSA. V gave up 2 bases and J gave up 4 bases, with 12 bases separating them. CDR3 sequence (DNA): TGTGCCAGCAGCTTACTGGACAGACCTAAAAACATTCAGTACTTC. It translates to CASSLLDRPKNIQYF.

Written as DNA, the CDR3 is TGCAGCGTTGATGAGGGGGGGCAAAAAGCTTTCTTT. This sequence encodes CSVDEGGQKAFF. V usage is TRBV29-1 and J usage is TRBJ1-1, with D tentatively TRBD1 (6 bases). Germline loops: CDR1 SQVTM, CDR2 ANQGSEA. The CDR3 runs to 12 residues. Between the trimmed V and J ends, which lost 3 bases and 9 bases, there was a span of 14 bases.

The V gene is TRBV18, the J gene TRBJ1-1; D unclear. The germline V and J ends were trimmed by 5 bases and 3 bases, with 16 bases remaining between them. Per the germline V gene, CDR1 is KGHSH and CDR2 is LQKENI. The CDR3 is 15 residues long. CDR3 loop: CASSSSNRRHTEAFF. The CDR3 nucleotides read TGTGCCAGCTCATCGTCGAACCGGCGGCACACTGAAGCTTTCTTT.

V gene TRBV6-5 combines with J gene TRBJ1-3; unclear D gene. Trimming removed 6 bases at V and 4 bases at J, with 4 bases between. The CDR3 is made up of 11 amino acids. From germline, CDR1 is MNHEY and CDR2 SVGAGI. The CDR3 nucleotides read TGTGCCAGCAGACAAGGAAACACCATATATTTT. Its protein is CASRQGNTIYF.

This clone was detected only a few times. The V gene is TRBV2, the J gene TRBJ1-1; D might be TRBD1 (5 bases). Trimming stripped 11 bases from V and 1 base from J, with 5 bases between. The germline V gene encodes CDR1 SNHLY and CDR2 FYNNEI. There are 10 residues in the CDR3. The CDR3: CAGGNTEAFF. The CDR3 DNA follows: TGTGCCGGGGGGAACACTGAAGCTTTCTTT.

The chain joins TRBV18 to TRBJ2-5, with D perhaps given as TRBD1 or TRBD2 (5 bases each). CDR1 KGHSH and CDR2 LQKENI come from the germline V gene. Trimming removed 3 bases at V and 8 bases at J, with 16 bases between. The CDR3 loop spans 14 amino acids. The CDR3 DNA follows: TGTGCCAGCTCACCTCCGGGACGGACGTATACCCAGTACTTC. Translated: CASSPPGRTYTQYF.